Listed below are T cell receptor beta chains from one sample, sequenced in a study of blood T cell repertoires in COVID-19. Only in-frame clones appear in the TCRdb table, and some are missing; sequencing was by immunoSEQ multiplex PCR. The sample has 200,000 to 300,000 clones; about 88% are singletons. Sequencing was carried out using peripheral blood. The origin of the receptors is a man aged 55 to 70 who had recovered from COVID-19. Both conserved end residues are part of each CDR3. D genes are given only for firm matches. Only some rows state a clone size, as once, few, many or a class for expanded clones.

d_call j_call clone_size v_call cdr3_aa cdr3_nt
- TRBJ1-1 - TRBV2 CASSLGPLINTEAFF TGTGCCAGCAGTCTTGGGCCTCTTATCAACACTGAAGCTTTCTTT
TRBD1 TRBJ1-2 - TRBV10-3 CAISEGNWDREYGYTF TGTGCCATCAGTGAGGGTAATTGGGACAGGGAATATGGCTACACCTTC
- TRBJ1-5 - TRBV6-6 CASSTRQVGNQPQHF TGTGCCAGCAGTACTAGACAGGTTGGCAATCAGCCCCAGCATTTT
TRBD1 TRBJ1-2 few TRBV6-1 CASSEARGPYGYTF TGTGCCAGCAGTGAAGCGAGGGGGCCCTATGGCTACACCTTC
- TRBJ1-2 - TRBV28 CASRGTGRANYGYTF TGTGCCAGCAGGGGCACCGGCAGAGCTAACTATGGCTACACCTTC
TRBD1 TRBJ1-1 - TRBV4-1 CASSPDPQGFAANTEAFF TGCGCCAGCAGCCCAGACCCACAGGGGTTTGCGGCGAACACTGAAGCTTTCTTT
- TRBJ1-2 - TRBV4-2 CASSQDSGSNYGYTF TGTGCCAGCAGCCAAGATTCAGGGTCCAACTATGGCTACACCTTC
- TRBJ2-2 once TRBV13 CASSLAGPSTGELFF TGTGCCAGCAGCTTGGCAGGGCCTTCCACCGGGGAGCTGTTTTTT
- TRBJ2-2 - TRBV6-5 CASSSPRVPTGELFF TGTGCCAGCAGCTCTCCCCGGGTCCCCACCGGGGAGCTGTTTTTT
- TRBJ1-1 - TRBV29-1 CSVEGGPSNTEAFF TGCAGCGTTGAAGGGGGCCCTTCAAACACTGAAGCTTTCTTT
TRBD1 TRBJ2-2 - TRBV7-3 CASSLAADRGYEGTGELFF TGTGCCAGCAGCTTAGCAGCGGACAGGGGATATGAGGGCACCGGGGAGCTGTTTTTT
- TRBJ1-3 once TRBV4-2 CASSQVTGGGHTIYF TGTGCCAGCAGCCAAGTGACAGGAGGCGGACACACCATATATTTT
TRBD1 TRBJ2-5 - TRBV23-1 CASSQPRTGEEETQYF TGCGCCAGCAGTCAACCCCGGACAGGGGAGGAGGAGACCCAGTACTTC
TRBD1 TRBJ2-7 - TRBV29-1 CSVATSRGQGGGEQYF TGCAGCGTTGCAACCTCCCGGGGACAGGGTGGTGGGGAGCAGTACTTC
- TRBJ2-5 - TRBV11-2 CASSPGLAHQETQYF TGTGCCAGCAGCCCAGGGCTAGCGCACCAAGAGACCCAGTACTTC
- TRBJ1-1 - TRBV12-5 CASGLGQVEAFF TGTGCTAGTGGTTTGGGACAGGTTGAAGCTTTCTTT
- TRBJ2-2 - TRBV10-1 CASSEGGNTGELFF TGCGCCAGCAGTGAAGGAGGGAACACCGGGGAGCTGTTTTTT
TRBD1 TRBJ2-7 - TRBV2 CASRTRDSAYEQYF TGTGCCAGCAGGACCCGGGACAGCGCCTACGAGCAGTACTTC
- TRBJ2-7 - TRBV7-3 CASSSAGPAYEQYF TGTGCCAGCAGCTCGGCGGGACCGGCCTACGAGCAGTACTTC
- TRBJ2-2 - TRBV7-2 CASSPQARTNTGELFF TGTGCCAGCAGCCCCCAGGCTCGGACGAACACCGGGGAGCTGTTTTTT
TRBD1 TRBJ2-7 - TRBV18 CASSPGQKVHEQYF TGTGCCAGCTCACCGGGACAGAAGGTGCACGAGCAGTACTTC
- TRBJ1-2 - TRBV30 CAWMGGQGYGYTF TGTGCCTGGATGGGTGGGCAGGGGTACGGCTACACCTTC
TRBD2 TRBJ2-7 - TRBV7-2 CASSVGTSGSYEQYF TGTGCCAGCAGCGTGGGGACTAGCGGCTCCTACGAGCAGTACTTC
- TRBJ1-2 - TRBV6-5 CASTESLYGYTF TGTGCCAGCACGGAGAGCCTCTATGGCTACACCTTC
- TRBJ2-7 - TRBV9 CASSTRETLPDEQYF TGTGCCAGCAGCACCCGGGAAACCCTTCCGGACGAGCAGTACTTC
TRBD2 TRBJ2-5 - TRBV7-6 CASSLGLQETQYF TGTGCCAGCAGCTTGGGACTACAAGAGACCCAGTACTTC
- TRBJ2-3 - TRBV5-1 CASSLGRDTQYF TGCGCCAGCAGCTTGGGGCGGGATACGCAGTATTTT
TRBD2 TRBJ2-1 - TRBV4-2 CASSHPGLAGGGDNEQFF TGTGCCAGCAGCCACCCTGGACTAGCGGGGGGTGGGGACAATGAGCAGTTCTTC
- TRBJ2-3 - TRBV5-4 CASSLGGQGIGTQYF TGTGCCAGCAGCTTGGGGGGGCAGGGAATTGGTACGCAGTATTTT
TRBD1 TRBJ1-2 few TRBV3-1/TRBV3-2 CASSPTGNGYTF TGTGCCAGCAGCCCGACAGGGAATGGCTACACCTTC
- TRBJ1-4 - TRBV5-1 CASSSTGISNEKLFF TGCGCCAGCAGCTCAACAGGGATCTCTAATGAAAAACTGTTTTTT
TRBD2 TRBJ2-1 once TRBV5-4 CASSNAVLAGGRYNEQFF TGTGCCAGCAGCAACGCGGTCCTAGCGGGGGGCCGCTACAATGAGCAGTTCTTC
- TRBJ2-5 - TRBV30 CAWRGQLMETQYF TGTGCCTGGAGAGGACAGTTGATGGAGACCCAGTACTTC
TRBD1 TRBJ1-4 - TRBV12-3/TRBV12-4 CASTGQGPKKLFF TGTGCCAGCACGGGACAGGGTCCTAAAAAACTGTTTTTT
- TRBJ1-5 - TRBV11-2 CASSLSRNQPQHF TGTGCCAGCAGCTTAAGCAGGAATCAGCCCCAGCATTTT
TRBD2 TRBJ2-5 - TRBV7-2 CASSFGRGETQYF TGTGCCAGCAGCTTCGGGCGGGGGGAGACCCAGTACTTC
- TRBJ2-1 - TRBV19 CASSIPGWEPGNEQFF TGTGCCAGTAGTATCCCTGGGTGGGAACCGGGGAATGAGCAGTTCTTC
- TRBJ2-3 - TRBV11-2 CASVRYATDTQYF TGTGCCAGCGTTCGGTACGCCACAGATACGCAGTATTTT
- TRBJ1-1 - TRBV6-5 CASSYSRGNTEAFF TGTGCCAGCAGTTACTCCCGAGGGAACACTGAAGCTTTCTTT
- TRBJ1-2 - TRBV12-3/TRBV12-4 CASSLYGYTF TGTGCCAGCAGCCTCTATGGCTACACCTTC
TRBD1 TRBJ1-2 - TRBV5-1 CASSLEQGIGYTF TGCGCCAGCAGCTTGGAACAGGGGATAGGCTACACCTTC
- TRBJ2-5 - TRBV5-4 CASSPRARETQYF TGTGCCAGCAGCCCGCGGGCTCGGGAGACCCAGTACTTC
TRBD1 TRBJ2-7 - TRBV6-5 CASSSSGTGVHEQYF TGTGCCAGCAGTTCATCCGGGACAGGGGTGCATGAGCAGTACTTC
- TRBJ1-1 - TRBV11-2 CASSRQGLEAFF TGTGCCAGCAGCAGACAAGGTCTTGAGGCTTTCTTT
- TRBJ2-7 - TRBV6-2/TRBV6-3 CASSPPGSRSYEQYF TGTGCCAGCAGTCCCCCCGGGAGCCGGTCCTACGAGCAGTACTTC
- TRBJ2-2 - TRBV21-1 CASSRPHTGELFF TGTGCCAGCAGCAGGCCTCACACCGGGGAGCTGTTTTTT
TRBD1 TRBJ1-2 - TRBV24-1 CATSDPRTGYGYTF TGTGCCACCAGTGACCCAAGGACAGGCTATGGCTACACCTTC
TRBD1 TRBJ2-7 - TRBV7-7 CASSSATGVGGEQYF TGTGCTAGCAGCTCGGCGACAGGGGTCGGCGGCGAGCAGTACTTC
- TRBJ1-5 - TRBV19 CASSAWTVGNQPQHF TGTGCCAGTAGTGCCTGGACAGTGGGAAATCAGCCCCAGCATTTT
- TRBJ2-5 - TRBV12-5 CASGSGMGETQYF TGTGCTAGTGGTTCAGGGATGGGGGAGACCCAGTACTTC
- TRBJ1-1 - TRBV19 CASSPWGRETEAFF TGTGCCAGTAGTCCCTGGGGCAGGGAAACTGAAGCTTTCTTT
- TRBJ1-1 - TRBV6-8 CASSYSKSVSFF TGTGCCAGCAGTTACTCGAAGTCAGTGTCTTTCTTT
- TRBJ2-7 - TRBV11-2 CASSSPSEQYF TGTGCCAGCAGCTCCCCCAGCGAGCAGTACTTC
- TRBJ1-1 few TRBV6-5 CAIGDNMNTEAFF TGTGCCATTGGGGACAACATGAACACTGAAGCTTTCTTT
- TRBJ1-5 - TRBV5-8 CASSRGDSNQPQHF TGTGCCAGCAGCCGGGGAGACAGCAATCAGCCCCAGCATTTT